Included here is one TCR beta chain sequence, with context. Its specificity is not known. The ViraFEST assay expanded antigen-specific CD4+ T cells with viral peptide pools before sequencing. Investigators separated out CD4+ T cells once around eleven days of culture had passed. Participants got two doses of BNT162b2 or mRNA-1273 vaccine. It was with around 10 IU/ml IL-2 and about 9.2 ug/ml peptides that around 1.8 million PBMC per well were cultured. Data came from immunoSEQ multiplex PCR; TCRdb stores just in-frame clones and leaves some out. The sample consists of roughly 46,000 clones, 65% to 80% of them appearing once. These data originate in a study of vaccination effects on CD4 cells after COVID-19. Germline loops: CDR1 ENHRY, CDR2 SYGVKD. The CDR3 totals 13 residues. V lost 8 bases, J lost 11 bases, and 18 bases lay in between.

The V gene is TRBV10-3, the J gene TRBJ1-4; the D gene is possibly TRBD1 (6 bases). Here the sequenced sample was CD4+ T cells from PBMCs cultured with HCoV-OC43 spike peptides, taken after COVID-19 vaccination. Subset specified: HCoV-OC43 spike overlapping peptide pool stimulation. The receptor comes from a human donor who received a COVID-19 vaccine. The CDR3 nucleotides are TGTGCCATCCGGGACAAAGGGGGTGGTAAACTGTTTTTT. This encodes CAIRDKGGGKLFF.